These 31 T cell receptor beta chains were all obtained from the same sample, sequenced in a study of graft-versus-host responses after intestinal transplantation. Assay: immunoSEQ multiplex PCR; the TCRdb copy retains only in-frame clones and omits some. The sample lists some 110,000 clones; 85% to 95% were seen once. The antigens these receptors bind are not known. The source was unstimulated CD8+ T cells sorted from spleen or lymph node cells, collected before transplant. The receptors derive from a human donor who was the organ donor for an intestinal transplant.

The V call is TRBV6-6, the J call TRBJ1-1; 7 nucleotides line up with TRBD1. The CDR3 is 15 residues long. The V and J ends lost 1 base and 5 bases, in that order; junction bases with no gene match: 7. Germline lookup yields CDR1 MNHNY and CDR2 SVGAGI (reference sequence). This chain's CDR3 is CASSYLRQGGTEAFF. In DNA, the CDR3 is TGTGCCAGCAGTTACTTAAGACAGGGAGGAACTGAAGCTTTCTTT.

CDR3 nucleotide sequence: TGTGCCAGCAGCTTATGGGCCAGCGGATCACCCCTCCACTTT. Translating gives CASSLWASGSPLHF. The chain has TRBV7-2 and TRBJ1-6; the D is unclear. Germline lookup yields CDR1 SGHTA and CDR2 FQGNSA. Trimming took off 2 bases at V and 10 bases at J, with 12 bases between the two ends. This CDR3 is built from 14 residues.

J is TRBJ2-7 and V is TRBV27, with unresolved D. Trimming shortened V by 7 bases and J by 1 base, and 5 bases separated the two germline ends. CDR1 is MNHEY, CDR2 SMNVEV, per germline (reference sequence). CDR3 length equals 11 residues. The CDR3 region is CASTFSYEQYF. In DNA, the CDR3 is TGTGCCAGCACTTTTTCCTACGAGCAGTACTTC.

The J gene is TRBJ2-7, the V gene TRBV7-2; D gene uncertain. From germline, CDR1 is SGHTA and CDR2 FQGNSA. The CDR3 consists of 15 residues. Trimming took 3 bases from V and 0 from J, leaving 12 bases between them. Written as DNA, the CDR3 is TGTGCCAGCAGCTTTACCTACCAGACCTCCTACGAGCAGTACTTC. Translation: CASSFTYQTSYEQYF.

This clone was counted once. The V gene is TRBV21-1, the J gene TRBJ2-4; TRBD1, the table's D call, was not compared with the DNA. TRBV21-1 corresponds to a pseudogene. There are 14 residues in the CDR3. This chain's CDR3 is CASSKASGKNIQYF. The CDR3 DNA is TGTGCCAGCAGCAAAGCGTCAGGTAAAAACATTCAGTACTTC.

This rearrangement joins TRBV2 to TRBJ1-4, with D possibly TRBD1 on 6 matching bases. CDR3 length: 16 residues. In germline, CDR1 is SNHLY, CDR2 FYNNEI. Trimming took 4 bases from V and 0 from J, leaving 12 bases between them. The CDR3 DNA reads as TGTGCCAGCAGTGGGGGACATGCTGCAACTAATGAAAAACTGTTTTTT. Translating gives CASSGGHAATNEKLFF. Using reference TRBV2 and TRBJ1-4 for the parts outside the CDR3, the full variable domain is EPEVTQTPSHQVTQMGQEVILRCVPISNHLYFYWYRQILGQKVEFLVSFYNNEISEKSEIFDDQFSVERPDGSNFTLKIRSTKLEDSAMYFCASSGGHAATNEKLFFGSGTQLSVL.

This clone has a single count. The gene calls are TRBV12-5 and TRBJ1-1; tentative D call: TRBD1 (5 bases). V lost 0 bases to trimming and J lost 6 bases, with 17 bases between them. The CDR3 extends over 16 amino acids. CDR1 LGHNT and CDR2 FRNRAP come from the germline V gene. The CDR3 bases are TGTGCTAGTGGTTTGGTAAATATGCGGGGGAGGCCTGAAGCTTTCTTT. It translates to CASGLVNMRGRPEAFF.

The chain carries TRBV14 and TRBJ2-3, with D unresolved. From germline, CDR1 is SGHDN and CDR2 FVKESK. V dropped 1 base and J dropped 9 bases, with 14 bases sitting between them. This CDR3 contains 14 residues. CDR3 amino acids: CASSQGRGRRTQYF. The CDR3 DNA is TGTGCCAGCAGCCAAGGGCGAGGACGGCGCACGCAGTATTTT. Variable domain in full (rest from reference TRBV14 and TRBJ2-3): EAGVTQFPSHSVIEKGQTVTLRCDPISGHDNLYWYRRVMGKEIKFLLHFVKESKQDESGMPNNRFLAERTGGTYSTLKVQPAELEDSGVYFCASSQGRGRRTQYFGPGTRLTVL.

The chain uses TRBV7-8 and TRBJ1-2; TRBD1 matches 9 bases. The CDR3 has 13 amino acids. V was pared by 5 bases and J by 11 bases, with 9 bases of the junction left unmatched. The germline V gene has CDR1 SGHVS and CDR2 FQNEAQ. The CDR3 nucleotides are TGTGCCAGCAGCCCGGGACAGGGAACAGGATACACCTTC. This translates into CASSPGQGTGYTF.

This rearrangement joins TRBV29-1 to TRBJ2-3, with 7 bases that match TRBD2. Per the germline V gene, CDR1 is SQVTM and CDR2 is ANQGSEA. With V trimmed by 3 bases and J by 6 bases, 6 bases remained unmatched. The CDR3 is 13 residues long. CDR3 sequence: CSVDWRGGDTQYF. The CDR3, as DNA: TGCAGCGTTGATTGGAGGGGAGGGGATACGCAGTATTTT.

The chain couples TRBV18 to TRBJ1-4; 7 nucleotides match TRBD1. The CDR3 is 15 residues long. In germline, CDR1 is KGHSH, CDR2 LQKENI. V was clipped by 6 bases and J by 5 bases; unmatched bases: 9. The CDR3 bases are TGTGCCAGCTCGCAGAGAGGGACAGCAAATGAAAAACTGTTTTTT. This encodes CASSQRGTANEKLFF.

This clone was detected once. The chain combines TRBV7-8 with TRBJ1-4, with 9 nucleotides matching TRBD1. Germline V CDR1 and CDR2: SGHVS, FQNEAQ. The ends lost 4 bases at V and 5 bases at J; junction bases unmatched: 2. The CDR3 covers 14 residues. CDR3 residues: CASSSGTGNEKLFF. The CDR3 DNA reads as TGTGCCAGCAGCTCCGGGACAGGGAATGAAAAACTGTTTTTT.

The J gene is TRBJ1-1, the V gene TRBV13, with 12 bases identical to TRBD1. The trim removed 5 bases at V and 5 bases at J, leaving 6 bases unmatched. The CDR3 runs 15 residues. Germline CDR1 reads PRHDT; CDR2 reads FYEKMQ (reference sequence). The CDR3 loop reads CASSRPGQGATEAFF. CDR3 coding DNA: TGTGCCAGCAGCCGACCGGGACAGGGGGCGACTGAAGCTTTCTTT.

The CDR3 DNA follows: TGTGCCAGTAGTACCTGGACAAACTACTCCTACAATGAGCAGTTCTTC. This gives the protein CASSTWTNYSYNEQFF. The chain recombines TRBV19 with TRBJ2-1; D may be TRBD1 (5 bases). The V gene's germline CDR1 is LNHDA and CDR2 SQIVND (reference sequence). This CDR3 region has 16 residues. V was shortened by 4 bases and J by 0 bases, with 13 bases between the two germline ends.

This chain connects TRBV27 to TRBJ2-2; 9 nucleotides match TRBD2. CDR1 is MNHEY, CDR2 SMNVEV, per germline (reference sequence). After removal of 5 bases from V and 1 base from J, the junction contained 5 bases not matched to a gene. The CDR3 length is 16 residues. CDR3 nucleotide sequence: TGTGCCAGCAGTCTCTTGACTAGCGGGAACACCGGGGAGCTGTTTTTT. This translates into CASSLLTSGNTGELFF.

The chain has TRBV21-1 and TRBJ1-5; the table gives TRBD1 as D, unverified against the DNA. TRBV21-1 is annotated as a pseudogene. The CDR3 spans 15 residues. In DNA, the CDR3 is TGTGCCAGCCAATCTCGACAGCCCGAAGGACAGCCCCAGCATTTT. Protein product: CASQSRQPEGQPQHF.

V usage is TRBV7-2 and J usage is TRBJ2-1; no clear D. The ends were cut back, 5 bases at V and 7 bases at J, with 18 bases in the middle. The V gene's germline CDR1 is SGHTA and CDR2 FQGNSA. The CDR3 contains 15 residues. The CDR3, as DNA: TGTGCCAGCAGCCACCGGACCTTCGCCCGTAATGAGCAGTTCTTC. Translating gives CASSHRTFARNEQFF.

The chain joins TRBV5-5 to TRBJ2-7; 8 bases agree with TRBD2. Germline CDR1 is SGHKS and CDR2 is YYEKEE (reference sequence). The CDR3 has 18 residues. Trimming removed 0 bases from V and 3 bases from J; junction bases left unmatched: 14. In DNA, the CDR3 is TGTGCCAGCAGCTTGGAGGCTTGGGTCGGGAGGGATTTCTACGAGCAGTACTTC. Translating it yields CASSLEAWVGRDFYEQYF.

This clone was counted once. The J gene is TRBJ2-7, the V gene TRBV19; D unresolved. Trimming shortened V by 3 bases and J by 6 bases, and 6 bases separated the two germline ends. The CDR3 spans 11 residues. CDR1 and CDR2 from the germline V gene are LNHDA and SQIVND (reference sequence). CDR3 nucleotides: TGTGCCAGTAGTATCCGTGGCGAGCAGTACTTC. It codes for CASSIRGEQYF.

The chain combines TRBV6-6 with TRBJ2-1; a possible D gene is TRBD1 (5 bases). CDR1 and CDR2 (germline): MNHNY, SVGAGI (reference sequence). The CDR3 loop spans 12 amino acids. V was clipped by 4 bases and J by 6 bases, with 7 bases between them. This CDR3 reads CASSSGPNEQFF. DNA for the CDR3: TGTGCCAGCAGTTCAGGGCCCAATGAGCAGTTCTTC.

The V gene is TRBV4-1, the J gene TRBJ2-3; D perhaps matches TRBD2 (5 bases). V shed 1 base and J shed 4 bases, with 6 bases lying between them. From germline, CDR1 is MGHRA and CDR2 YSYEKL. There are 13 residues in the CDR3. The CDR3: CASSQGLSDTQYF. CDR3 DNA: TGCGCCAGCAGCCAAGGACTATCAGATACGCAGTATTTT.

The rearrangement uses TRBV5-1 and TRBJ2-1, with D perhaps given as TRBD1 or TRBD2 (5 bases each). V lost 4 bases to trimming and J lost 6 bases, with 14 bases between them. The CDR3 has 14 amino acids. Germline CDR1 reads SGHRS; CDR2 reads YFSETQ. The CDR3, as DNA: TGCGCCAGCAGCGGGACGGATAGGGCCAATGAGCAGTTCTTC. It specifies CASSGTDRANEQFF. Full variable domain (missing parts from reference TRBV5-1 and TRBJ2-1): KAGVTQTPRYLIKTRGQQVTLSCSPISGHRSVSWYQQTPGQGLQFLFEYFSETQRNKGNFPGRFSGRQFSNSRSEMNVSTLELGDSALYLCASSGTDRANEQFFGPGTRLTVL.

The V gene is TRBV6-1, the J gene TRBJ2-7, with TRBD1 matching over 7 bases. The V gene end was trimmed by 4 bases and the J gene end by 3 bases; junction bases not matched to a gene: 12. The CDR3 covers 16 residues. The germline V gene has CDR1 MNHNS and CDR2 SASEGT. The CDR3 DNA sequence: TGTGCCAGCAGTGCGGGCATCCGGGACAGAGGCTACGAGCAGTACTTC. Translating it yields CASSAGIRDRGYEQYF.

A word on this clone: Mismatch with germline at one junction end may stem from a read error. The rearrangement uses TRBV6-5 and TRBJ1-1; perhaps TRBD1 as D (5 bases). CDR3 length: 14 residues. The V gene's germline CDR1 is MNHEY and CDR2 SVGAGI. DNA for the CDR3: TGTGCCAGCAATTACGGGGCCCCTAACACTGAAGCTTTCTTT. It is translated as CASNYGAPNTEAFF.

This CDR3 reads CASSPTGTPLNYGYTF. CDR3 coding DNA: TGTGCCAGCAGTCCGACCGGGACTCCTCTTAACTATGGCTACACCTTC. The chain couples TRBV7-9 to TRBJ1-2, with a tentative D call TRBD1 (5 bases). The CDR3 has 16 amino acids. The germline CDR1 and CDR2 sequences are SEHNR and FQNEAQ (reference sequence). V lost 6 bases and J 1 base, leaving 18 bases between the germline ends. The full variable domain, in which reference TRBV7-9 and TRBJ1-2 provide the parts outside the CDR3, is DTGVSQNPRHKITKRGQNVTFRCDPISEHNRLYWYRQTLGQGPEFLTYFQNEAQLEKSRLLSDRFSAERPKGSFSTLEIQRTEQGDSAMYLCASSPTGTPLNYGYTFGSGTRLTVV.

This sequence joins TRBV4-1 and TRBJ2-7; D is unclear. The germline V gene encodes CDR1 MGHRA and CDR2 YSYEKL. The V gene lost 1 base and the J gene lost 2 bases, with 9 bases spanning the gap. This CDR3 has 14 residues. The CDR3 region is CASSQVRSAYEQYF. The CDR3 DNA follows: TGCGCCAGCAGCCAAGTTCGTTCGGCCTACGAGCAGTACTTC.

This chain joins TRBV30 and TRBJ2-1, with 8 positions matching TRBD2. The CDR3 totals 14 residues. CDR1 GTSNPN and CDR2 SVGIG come from the germline V gene (reference sequence). The V segment lost 3 bases and the J segment 4 bases; nucleotides outside the gene matches: 5. CDR3 residues: CAWSGVAGYNEQFF. CDR3 coding DNA: TGTGCCTGGAGCGGGGTAGCGGGATACAATGAGCAGTTCTTC.

The chain has TRBV6-1 and TRBJ2-7, with 7 bases fitting TRBD2. With 3 bases clipped from V and 2 bases from J, the junction kept 1 base outside the gene matches. Germline lookup yields CDR1 MNHNS and CDR2 SASEGT. CDR3 length: 13 residues. CDR3 in DNA: TGTGCCAGCAGTGAGGGGACTACCTACGAGCAGTACTTC. Residues: CASSEGTTYEQYF.

The chain recombines TRBV27 with TRBJ1-5; weak D call: TRBD1 (5 bases). CDR3 length: 16 residues. In germline, CDR1 is MNHEY, CDR2 SMNVEV (reference sequence). V lost 3 bases and J 1 base, leaving 13 bases between the germline ends. DNA for the CDR3: TGTGCCAGCAGTTTCAAAGGGGAACGAAGCAATCAGCCCCAGCATTTT. The encoded protein is CASSFKGERSNQPQHF.

This chain uses TRBV6-6 with TRBJ2-2; the D is unclear. The length of the CDR3 is 12 residues. The germline CDR1 and CDR2 sequences are MNHNY and SVGAGI (reference sequence). The germline V and J ends were trimmed by 8 bases and 6 bases, with 10 bases remaining between them. Written as DNA, the CDR3 is TGTGCCAGCGGTGTTTTCCCCGGGGAGCTGTTTTTT. Translated, it gives CASGVFPGELFF.

V is TRBV6-1 and J is TRBJ2-1; 15 nucleotides align to TRBD2. The CDR3 loop spans 18 amino acids. CDR1 is MNHNS and CDR2 is SASEGT in the germline V gene. Trimming removed 4 bases from V and 7 bases from J; junction bases left unmatched: 11. The chain's CDR3 is CASSGTSGRALSWNEQFF. The CDR3 region has the DNA TGTGCCAGCAGTGGGACTAGCGGGAGGGCATTGTCGTGGAATGAGCAGTTCTTC.